One sample yielded the 11 T cell receptor beta chains listed below, sequenced in a study of shared T cell receptors in the human thymus. Profiling relied on immunoSEQ multiplex PCR, and the TCRdb table lists in-frame clones only, not all of them. The top ten hold 0.008% to 0.011% of the sample, which has hundreds of thousands of clones, more than 75% seen once. These data were likewise used in another study, on human thymus T cells.

Sequencing used thymocytes. The receptors come from a boy in the first two years of life with a congenital heart defect.

A few counts support this clone. The chain uses TRBV27 and TRBJ1-2, with D possibly TRBD1 on 6 matching bases. Trimming took 5 bases from V and 0 from J, leaving 16 bases between them. The CDR3 contains 16 residues. CDR1 is MNHEY, CDR2 SMNVEV, per germline (reference sequence). CDR3 residues: CASSTGRQATNYGYTF. The CDR3 DNA reads TGTGCCAGCAGTACAGGACGACAGGCGACTAACTATGGCTACACCTTC.

This chain uses TRBV28 with TRBJ1-1; D is unclear. CDR3 length: 15 amino acids. Germline-derived CDR1 and CDR2 are MDHEN and SYDVKM. The ends were cut back, 3 bases at V and 1 base at J, with 12 bases in the middle. As DNA, the CDR3 is TGTGCCAGCAGTTTTATCGGACTGCCGAACACTGAAGCTTTCTTT. This translates into CASSFIGLPNTEAFF. The full variable domain, completed using reference TRBV28 and TRBJ1-1, is DVKVTQSSRYLVKRTGEKVFLECVQDMDHENMFWYRQDPGLGLRLIYFSYDVKMKEKGDIPEGYSVSREKKERFSLILESASTNQTSMYLCASSFIGLPNTEAFFGQGTRLTVV.

The V and J genes are TRBV5-1 and TRBJ1-2, with 8 bases matching TRBD1. CDR1 is SGHRS, CDR2 YFSETQ, per germline. V lost 4 bases and J lost 4; bases outside the gene matches: 0. This CDR3 has 12 amino acids. The CDR3 DNA follows: TGCGCCAGCAGCGACAGGGGCTATGGCTACACCTTC. Protein sequence: CASSDRGYGYTF.

The V gene is TRBV11-2, the J gene TRBJ1-1; 8 bases are a match to TRBD1. J was trimmed by 5 bases and V by 7 bases; bases with no gene match: 18. This CDR3 spans 17 amino acids. The germline gives CDR1 SGHAT, CDR2 FQNNGV. The CDR3 DNA reads as TGTGCCAGCAACCTTCTCCACTTCCGGGACAGGCCGACTGAAGCTTTCTTT. Translating it yields CASNLLHFRDRPTEAFF.

This chain uses TRBV30 with TRBJ1-5; 7 bases line up with TRBD1. In germline, CDR1 is GTSNPN, CDR2 SVGIG (reference sequence). The CDR3 totals 14 residues. After removal of 2 bases from V and 5 bases from J, the junction contained 6 bases not matched to a gene. This chain's CDR3 is CAWSLTGKDQPQHF. In DNA, the CDR3 is TGTGCCTGGAGTCTGACAGGGAAGGATCAGCCCCAGCATTTT.

CDR3 residues: CASSPTGIGGELFF. The CDR3 bases are TGCGCCAGCAGCCCAACAGGGATCGGCGGGGAGCTGTTTTTT. The chain employs TRBV4-1 and TRBJ2-2; D possibly corresponds to TRBD1 (6 bases). Germline CDR1 MGHRA, CDR2 YSYEKL. The CDR3 is 14 amino acids. V was trimmed by 4 bases and J by 7 bases, leaving 13 bases between them.

The chain couples TRBV14 to TRBJ1-4; no clear D. V shed 6 bases and J shed 4 bases, with 15 bases lying between them. Germline CDR1 SGHDN, CDR2 FVKESK. This CDR3 contains 15 residues. The CDR3 sequence: CASSKSGVGNEKLFF. For the CDR3, the DNA is TGTGCCAGCAGTAAAAGCGGGGTCGGTAATGAAAAACTGTTTTTT.

The chain uses TRBV4-2 and TRBJ2-5, with TRBD2 matching 9 bases. V shed 0 bases and J 5 bases; nucleotides not matched to a gene: 4. Germline CDR1 and CDR2: LGHNA and YNFKEQ. The CDR3 covers 15 residues. CDR3 region: CASSQEIAGAETQYF. The CDR3 DNA reads as TGTGCCAGCAGCCAAGAGATAGCGGGAGCGGAGACCCAGTACTTC.

CDR3 nucleotide sequence: TGTGCCAGCAGCCACGGGACTAGCGGGAAGAACACCGGGGAGCTGTTTTTT. It codes for CASSHGTSGKNTGELFF. The gene calls are TRBV4-2 and TRBJ2-2; the match to TRBD2 covers 13 bases. CDR3 length: 17 residues. With 3 bases clipped from V and 1 base from J, the junction kept 2 bases outside the gene matches. The germline gives CDR1 LGHNA, CDR2 YNFKEQ.

This clone was seen once. The rearrangement joins TRBV11-2 to TRBJ2-7; no definite D call. The germline V and J ends were trimmed by 4 bases and 6 bases, with 13 bases remaining between them. Looked up from germline, CDR1 is SGHAT and CDR2 is FQNNGV. This CDR3 contains 13 residues. CDR3 region: CASSSSNHPEQYF. In DNA, the CDR3 is TGTGCCAGCAGCTCTTCTAACCACCCCGAGCAGTACTTC.

In this sample, this clone turned up once. The chain recombines TRBV6-5 with TRBJ2-5; possible D gene TRBD1, 6 bases. CDR1 and CDR2 from the germline V gene are MNHEY and SVGAGI. Trimming took off 3 bases at V and 5 bases at J, with 16 bases between the two ends. The CDR3 has 15 residues. Here the CDR3 reads CASSYGQGPGETQYF. The DNA of the CDR3 is TGTGCCAGCAGTTATGGGCAGGGGCCGGGGGAGACCCAGTACTTC.